The clone carrying this T cell receptor (beta chain) came up many times. This sample stems from a study of neurological immune-mediated disorders. The time point: technical triplicate 3. Each CDR3 protein is one row after TCRdb ran MiXCR on the 5' RACE reads. The data show nearly 45,000 distinct CDR3 sequences, with roughly 21% seen just once and 3.5% to 5% held by the top ten. Between the trimmed V and J ends, which lost 3 bases and 4 bases, there was a span of 13 bases. The CDR3 is 14 residues long. Germline CDR1 reads KGHSH; CDR2 reads LQKENI. V gene TRBV18 combines with J gene TRBJ2-7; TRBD2 might be the D (6 bases). This receptor was identified in a man between 60 and 75 years old with HTLV-1-associated myelopathy (HAM/TSP). Sequencing was carried out using PBMCs. CDR3 protein: CASSPGTPLYEQYF. The DNA of the CDR3 is TGTGCCAGCTCACCCGGGACTCCTCTGTACGAGCAGTACTTC.